A selection of T cell receptor delta chains follows, all from one sample in a study of gamma-delta T cells after stem cell transplantation. TCRdb processed the RT-PCR reads again with the CATT caller. Here the sample spans roughly 5,400 delta-chain clones, 9.8% being singletons. Source material: gamma-delta T cells. Receptors were obtained from a human donor. It is not recorded whose cells these are; they may come from a transplant donor. Both conserved end residues are trimmed from each CDR3.

v_call,j_call,cdr3_aa
TRDV2,TRDJ1,ACDPLAPNTDKLI
TRDV2,TRDJ1,ACDDLGDDLDDKLI
TRDV2,TRDJ1,ACDTLLGDTTDKLI
TRDV2,TRDJ1,ACDALLGDTVYTDKLI
TRDV2,TRDJ1,ACDTVREYAVRDTDKLI
TRDV2,TRDJ1,ACDTLSSGSPGRTDKLI
TRDV2,TRDJ1,ACDIWGNTDKLI
TRDV2,TRDJ1,ARDRMWEARMNPQGTDKLI
TRDV2,TRDJ1,ACDTVITRIPTRTGGYDRDTDKLI
TRDV2,TRDJ1,ACDTLTQYSTDKLI
TRDV2,TRDJ2,ACDTLLGGGEEAQLF
TRDV3,TRDJ1,ASIPRGIRLYTDKLI
TRDV2,TRDJ1,ACDVLTGGYAFSDKPI
TRDV2,TRDJ1,ACDTELVLGAKAADKLI
TRDV2,TRDJ1,ACDTVGGGADLYTDKLI
TRDV2,TRDJ3,ACDLLRPWGISWDTRQMF
TRDV2,TRDJ1,ACDTLGNGYTDKLI
TRDV2,TRDJ1,ACDSLQGGLPQPYTDKLI
TRDV2,TRDJ1,ACDVLGQMGTYTDKLI
TRDV2,TRDJ1,ACDTLLGDTTDKLI
TRDV1,TRDJ1,ALGELGYEGIRSDKLI
TRDV2,TRDJ1,ACDTVGDTRVYTDKLI
TRDV2,TRDJ1,ACDNLLGDTATTDKLI
TRDV2,TRDJ1,ACDTVGDTLFGTDKLI
TRDV2,TRDJ1,ACDDLRSPSYNADKLI
TRDV2,TRDJ1,ACDSLTGIYTDKLI
TRDV2,TRDJ1,ACDTVTGGYESDGTDTLI
TRDV2,TRDJ3,ACDTSGAGGYAPWDTRQMF
TRDV2,TRDJ1,ACDRLLGDTGGHTDKLI
TRDV2,TRDJ3,ACDTGKSSGIRSSWDTRQMF
TRDV1,TRDJ3,ALGANPAGGGGIPPRSWDTRQMF
TRDV2,TRDJ1,ACDGGYDDTDKLI
TRDV2,TRDJ1,ACDTLLGDTRQSDKLI
TRDV2,TRDJ1,ACDVLTGGYGPYTDKLI
TRDV1,TRDJ1,ALGEPYFLTGGYGGYTDKLI
TRDV2,TRDJ1,ACDAVLGDSQYTDKLT
TRDV2,TRDJ1,ACDTVRTLGMLPDKLT
TRDV2,TRDJ1,ACDTVLGDTLGGYTDNLI
TRDV2,TRDJ1,ACDTLLGDTDYTDKLI
TRDV2,TRDJ1,ACDTVLPTVDITNYNTYTLI
TRDV2,TRDJ1,ACDTVALRLGDLSPSYTNKLI
TRDV2,TRDJ1,ACDPVLGESDKLI
TRDV2,TRDJ1,ACDTLTGGPSTDKLI
TRDV2,TRDJ3,ACDPLSWDTRQMF
TRDV2,TRDJ3,ACDTEGIGGRHSWDTRQMF
TRDV2,TRDJ1,ACDTLLNPGATYTDKLI
TRDV2,TRDJ1,ACDAILGDTDRLI
TRDV2,TRDJ3,ACDTPYTGGFQSSWDTRQMF
TRDV2,TRDJ1,ACDTVSLGDTGSTDKLI
TRDV2,TRDJ1,ACDQVGIRDTDKLI